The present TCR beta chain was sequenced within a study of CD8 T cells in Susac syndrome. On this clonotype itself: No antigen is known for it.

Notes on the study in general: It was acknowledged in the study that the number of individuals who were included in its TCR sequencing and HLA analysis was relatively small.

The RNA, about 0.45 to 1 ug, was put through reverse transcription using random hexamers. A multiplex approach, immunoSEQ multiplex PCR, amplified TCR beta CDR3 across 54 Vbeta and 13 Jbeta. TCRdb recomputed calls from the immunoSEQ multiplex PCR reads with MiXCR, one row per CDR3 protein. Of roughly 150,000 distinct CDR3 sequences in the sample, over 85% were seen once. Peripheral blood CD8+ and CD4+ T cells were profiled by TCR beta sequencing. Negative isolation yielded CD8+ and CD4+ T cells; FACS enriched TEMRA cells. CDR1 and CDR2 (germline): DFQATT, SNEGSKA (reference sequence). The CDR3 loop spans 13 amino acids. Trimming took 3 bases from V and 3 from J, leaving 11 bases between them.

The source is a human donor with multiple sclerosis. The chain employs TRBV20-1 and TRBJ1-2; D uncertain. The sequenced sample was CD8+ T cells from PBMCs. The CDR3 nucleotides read TGCAGTGCTAGGGACCACTTAGACTATGGCTACACCTTC. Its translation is CSARDHLDYGYTF.